The source of this TCR beta chain is a study of long-term antiretroviral therapy in people with HIV. Study-level information: The earliest specimens came about a decade ahead of the 2015 immediate-ART recommendation. Study conclusions and caveats: Blood in the study was drawn between the mid-2000s and the late 2010s, possibly under older ART regimens, which may be less effective than current ones.

Survey level was the resolution at which the v3.0 immunoSEQ assay ran. Measured with immunoSEQ multiplex PCR; TCRdb has only the in-frame clones, and not every one. The table has more than 20,000 clones, 86% seen once. Points on this clone: The antigen is unknown.

Germline V gene lookup returns CDR1 GTSNPN and CDR2 SVGIG (reference sequence). Trimming took 5 bases from V and 6 from J, leaving 11 bases between them. CDR3 length: 13 amino acids. Per donor, at least one pre-ART and at least two post-ART PBMC samples were obtained. Amounts of 1-10 million cryopreserved PBMC were held in the samples before DNA extraction. Sequencing was performed on unsorted PBMCs, taken 1.3 years after starting antiretroviral therapy. The genes are TRBV30 and TRBJ1-6; D gene uncertain. The sequence was collected from a man in his 60s with HIV. The DNA for the CDR3 is TGTGCCTGGGAACCGGGTTTTAATTCACCCCTCCACTTT. This encodes CAWEPGFNSPLHF.